These T cell receptor beta chains were read from a single sample in a study of T cell responses to AZD1222 COVID-19 vaccine. Libraries were prepared by immunoSEQ multiplex PCR; TCRdb keeps only in-frame clonotypes and omits some of them. The sample holds tens of thousands of clones, about four fifths seen once. The sample in question was peripheral blood, obtained 28 days after the second AZD1222 dose. The receptors originated from an adult who received the AZD1222 COVID-19 vaccine. The CDR3 runs from the conserved cysteine through the conserved F or W. Fields, in order: V gene, clone size, J gene, D gene, CDR3 DNA, CDR3 protein. D genes are given only for firm matches. Rows give clone size only sometimes, using once, few, many, or a class for an expanded clone.

TRBV4-2	NA	TRBJ1-6	NA	TGTGCCAGCAGCCAAGATCCGGGACATTCTAATTCACCCCTCCACTTT	CASSQDPGHSNSPLHF
TRBV28	NA	TRBJ1-3	NA	TGTGCCAGCAGTTCGTATGAGGTGCTCTCTGGAAACACCATATATTTT	CASSSYEVLSGNTIYF
TRBV2	NA	TRBJ1-1	TRBD1	TGTGCCAGGGGGGACAGGGAGGGTGAAGCTTTCTTT	CARGDREGEAFF
TRBV18	NA	TRBJ2-1	NA	TGTGCCAGCTCACCACTTACAGGAATTGAGCAGTTCTTC	CASSPLTGIEQFF
TRBV4-1	NA	TRBJ1-6	NA	TGCGCCAGCAGACAGGACCCACTGTCGTCCTATAATTCACCCCTCCACTTT	CASRQDPLSSYNSPLHF
TRBV15	NA	TRBJ1-6	NA	TGTGCCACCAGCAGACCCCAGGAATATAATTCACCCCTCCACTTT	CATSRPQEYNSPLHF
TRBV18	NA	TRBJ2-5	TRBD2	TGTGCCAGCTCACTATCACAGACTAGCGGGGGGACGGAGACCCAGTACTTC	CASSLSQTSGGTETQYF
TRBV5-5	once	TRBJ1-1	NA	TGTGCCAGCGGAGATTCTGTATGGAGGACTGAAGCTTTCTTT	CASGDSVWRTEAFF
TRBV7-6	once	TRBJ2-5	TRBD2	TGTGCCAGCAGCTCCGGGACTAGCGGGGGCGCACGCCCGGGGGAGACCCAGTACTTC	CASSSGTSGGARPGETQYF
TRBV23-1	NA	TRBJ1-2	NA	TGCGCCAGCAGTCAATCCGGGCATAACTATGGCTACACCTTC	CASSQSGHNYGYTF
TRBV7-6	NA	TRBJ2-3	TRBD2	TGTGCCAGCAGCCTAAAGCGGGGCACGGCCGCAGATACGCAGTATTTT	CASSLKRGTAADTQYF
TRBV6-5	NA	TRBJ1-2	NA	TGTGCCAGCAGCGCAGGGATGAGAAGCTATGGCTACACCTTC	CASSAGMRSYGYTF
TRBV19	NA	TRBJ2-2	TRBD1	TGTGCCAGTAGTCTCCGACAGGGTAGTTGGGAGCTGTTTTTT	CASSLRQGSWELFF
TRBV10-2	NA	TRBJ2-2	TRBD2	TGCGCCAGCAAGAAAGTTATAGCGGGGGGGCGGACCGGGGAGCTGTTTTTT	CASKKVIAGGRTGELFF
TRBV19	NA	TRBJ1-5	NA	TGTGCCAGCCAAGGGGGAAGTCAAGGGCCCCAGCATTTT	CASQGGSQGPQHF
TRBV28	NA	TRBJ2-7	NA	TGTGCCAGCAGTTTCCGGGACAAAAACTACGAGCAGTACTTC	CASSFRDKNYEQYF
TRBV4-3	NA	TRBJ1-5	NA	TGCGCCAGCAGCCAAGTCGCCTCAACCTTTATCTGGGGCAATCAGCCCCAGCATTTT	CASSQVASTFIWGNQPQHF
TRBV6-5	once	TRBJ1-1	NA	TGTGCCAGCAGTTACTTTGGGGACACTGAAGCTTTCTTT	CASSYFGDTEAFF
TRBV29-1	NA	TRBJ1-2	NA	TGCAGCGCCTCGAACGGGGTAAACACCTTC	CSASNGVNTF
TRBV5-1	NA	TRBJ1-5	NA	TGCGCCAGCAGGGAGGGACAAAATCAGCCCCAGCATTTT	CASREGQNQPQHF
TRBV7-7	NA	TRBJ2-3	TRBD2	TGTGCTAGCAGCAGGACTAGCGCGGTGGGGGATACGCAGTATTTT	CASSRTSAVGDTQYF
TRBV7-7	NA	TRBJ2-2	NA	TGTGCTAGCAGAGGGACCGGGGAGCTGTTTTTT	CASRGTGELFF
TRBV30	few	TRBJ1-3	NA	TGTGCCTGGAGTGGTGATTCGTGGGGAAACACCATATATTTT	CAWSGDSWGNTIYF
TRBV7-9	once	TRBJ1-3	NA	TGTGCCAGCAGCTTATCCGGGCAGACTTGGGCCATATATTTT	CASSLSGQTWAIYF
TRBV7-2	NA	TRBJ2-2	NA	TGTGCCAGCAGCTTCGGGACCGTGGAGACCGGGGAGCTGTTTTTT	CASSFGTVETGELFF
TRBV6-1	NA	TRBJ1-6	NA	TGTGCCAGCAGTGAACGGGACGAGAATTCACCCCTCCACTTT	CASSERDENSPLHF
TRBV7-8	once	TRBJ2-7	NA	TGTGCCAGCAGCTTTGGGGGGATTAGCTACGAGCAGTACTTC	CASSFGGISYEQYF
TRBV7-2	few	TRBJ2-5	NA	TGTGCCAGCAGGGACGCAGGGAGAGAGACCCAGTACTTC	CASRDAGRETQYF
TRBV6-2/TRBV6-3	NA	TRBJ2-1	TRBD2	TGTGCCAGCAGTTACTCGAAAGGTACTAGCGGGGGCCGAGGGTCCTACAATGAGCAGTTCTTC	CASSYSKGTSGGRGSYNEQFF
TRBV6-2/TRBV6-3	NA	TRBJ2-1	TRBD1	TGTGCCAGCAGTTACTCGCGAGGCAGGGGGCGTGCCCGCTCCTACAATGAGCAGTTCTTC	CASSYSRGRGRARSYNEQFF
TRBV2	NA	TRBJ2-7	TRBD1	TGTGCCAGCAGATCGGACAGGGACTACGAGCAGTACTTC	CASRSDRDYEQYF
TRBV2	few	TRBJ1-1	NA	TGTGCCAGCCAGCCGGAGCCAATGAACACTGAAGCTTTCTTT	CASQPEPMNTEAFF
TRBV6-5	NA	TRBJ1-3	NA	TGTGCCAGCAGTTACTCCCCCCCAAACACCATATATTTT	CASSYSPPNTIYF
TRBV19	NA	TRBJ1-1	TRBD1	TGTGCCAGTAGGGCTCAGACAGGGGGCAACACTGAAGCTTTCTTT	CASRAQTGGNTEAFF
TRBV28	NA	TRBJ1-2	TRBD1	TGTGCCAGCAGTGTCGACAGGGTTAGTGTATCGTTCGGCTACACCTTC	CASSVDRVSVSFGYTF
TRBV9	NA	TRBJ2-6	NA	TGTGCCAGCAGCTCGAGAGCCCGTCCCAGCTCTGGGGCCAACGTCCTGACTTTC	CASSSRARPSSGANVLTF
TRBV6-5	NA	TRBJ2-7	TRBD1	TGTGCCAGCAGTCAACAGGGGCTCGTGTACTTC	CASSQQGLVYF
TRBV19	NA	TRBJ2-2	NA	TGTGCCAGTAGTATGTACGCGAACACCGGGGAGCTGTTTTTT	CASSMYANTGELFF
TRBV12-3/TRBV12-4	NA	TRBJ1-2	NA	TGTGCCAGCAGTTTTATAGGATCCTTTGGCTACACCTTC	CASSFIGSFGYTF
TRBV14	NA	TRBJ2-5	NA	TGTGCCAGCAGCCAAGTCGTGGAGACCCAGTACTTC	CASSQVVETQYF